The 28 T cell receptor beta chains listed next were all sequenced from one sample in a study of CD8 T cells in ankylosing spondylitis. TCRdb re-called the 5' RACE reads through MiXCR, storing one row per CDR3 protein. Of around 490,000 distinct CDR3 sequences listed, about 5.7% are singletons. Study outcomes and limitations: Seemingly distinctive of ankylosing spondylitis blood was a TCR beta motif formed by eight highly homologous variants.

These receptors lack a known antigen. The source material was blood, either unsorted or a sorted T cell fraction (not recorded which). The receptors shown here come from a male donor with ankylosing spondylitis.

This clonotype was found many times. The chain carries TRBV7-2 and TRBJ1-2; perhaps TRBD1 as D (5 bases). The CDR3 has 13 residues. Trimming took 1 base from V and 6 from J, leaving 9 bases between them. Germline V lookup: CDR1 SGHTA, CDR2 FQGNSA. This CDR3 reads CASSLGGDHGYTF. In nucleotides, the CDR3 is TGTGCCAGCAGCTTAGGAGGGGACCATGGCTACACCTTC. Filled out from reference TRBV7-2 and TRBJ1-2, the complete variable domain reads GAGVSQSPSNKVTEKGKDVELRCDPISGHTALYWYRQSLGQGLEFLIYFQGNSAPDKSGLPSDRFSAERTGGSVSTLTIQRTQQEDSAVYLCASSLGGDHGYTFGSGTRLTVV.

The chain has TRBV11-2 and TRBJ2-1, with D possibly matching TRBD2 (6 bases). The V and J ends lost 5 bases and 8 bases respectively, with 22 bases between them. The length of the CDR3 is 16 residues. Germline CDR1 SGHAT, CDR2 FQNNGV. CDR3 nucleotides: TGTGCCAGCAGCCTAACGGGACTCCCATTCGGGCATGAGCAGTTCTTC. Residues: CASSLTGLPFGHEQFF.

The sample holds many counts of this clonotype. This sequence joins TRBV4-1 and TRBJ2-3; D is perhaps TRBD2 (5 bases). The V and J ends lost 1 base and 3 bases respectively, with 17 bases between them. Germline CDR1 MGHRA, CDR2 YSYEKL. The CDR3 covers 17 residues. This chain's CDR3 is CASSQGRPGYWTDTQYF. The CDR3 DNA reads as TGCGCCAGCAGCCAAGGTCGTCCGGGGTATTGGACAGATACGCAGTATTTT.

This clonotype was picked up many times. The chain couples TRBV20-1 to TRBJ2-5; TRBD2 matches at 15 bases. J gave up 2 bases and V 5 bases, and 9 bases lay outside the gene matches. In germline, CDR1 is DFQATT, CDR2 SNEGSKA (reference sequence). The CDR3 consists of 17 residues. DNA of the CDR3: TGCAGTGCTGTTGGGACTAGCGGGGGGACCTATCAAGAGACCCAGTACTTC. It specifies CSAVGTSGGTYQETQYF.

V is TRBV7-8 and J is TRBJ2-1; no clear D gene. Deletions cut 4 bases from V and 10 bases from J, with 17 bases between. The CDR3 runs 14 residues. Germline lookup yields CDR1 SGHVS and CDR2 FQNEAQ. CDR3 nucleotide sequence: TGTGCCAGCAGCTCCGGGCGACCCCGTTTAGAGCAGTTCTTC. Protein: CASSSGRPRLEQFF.

This clonotype was found many times. The V and J genes are TRBV12-3 or TRBV12-4 and TRBJ1-1; D not resolved. Trimming cost V 1 base and J 5 bases, with 11 bases left between them. The CDR3 spans 14 residues. The CDR3 bases are TGTGCCAGCAGTTTAGGACCCTATGGGACTGAAGCTTTCTTT. Protein sequence: CASSLGPYGTEAFF.

This clonotype was observed a few times. The chain recombines TRBV11-2 with TRBJ2-5; either TRBD1 or TRBD2 may fit D (5 bases each). Deletions cut 3 bases from V and 5 bases from J, with 7 bases between. Germline lookup yields CDR1 SGHAT and CDR2 FQNNGV. The CDR3 is made up of 12 amino acids. The CDR3 region is CASSFWGETQYF. CDR3 bases: TGTGCCAGCAGCTTCTGGGGGGAGACCCAGTACTTC.

A few counts support this clonotype. The V and J genes are TRBV12-3 or TRBV12-4 and TRBJ2-7; TRBD2 agrees at 9 bases. Trimming cost V 5 bases and J 3 bases; bases outside gene matches: 8. The CDR3 length is 15 residues. CDR3 coding DNA: TGTGCCAGCAGTCCTGGACTAGCGAATAGCTACGAGCAGTACTTC. Amino acids: CASSPGLANSYEQYF.

At least ten counts were recorded for this clonotype. J is TRBJ1-2 and V is TRBV6-6; D unresolved. Trimming cost V 8 bases and J 7 bases, with 5 bases left between them. Germline loops: CDR1 MNHNY, CDR2 SVGAGI (reference sequence). The CDR3 extends over 9 amino acids. CDR3 loop: CASGSGYTF. The CDR3 DNA sequence: TGTGCCAGCGGGTCTGGCTACACCTTC.

This clonotype was seen repeatedly, ten times or more. This chain joins TRBV7-2 and TRBJ1-3; D uncertain. The CDR3 totals 14 residues. Germline V gives CDR1 SGHTA, CDR2 FQGNSA. Trimming cost V 7 bases and J 0 bases, with 10 bases left between them. The CDR3 DNA follows: TGTGCCAGCACGAGAGGGTTCTCTGGAAACACCATATATTTT. Translating gives CASTRGFSGNTIYF.

This clonotype was detected many times. The V call is TRBV10-3, the J call TRBJ2-3, with 10 positions matching TRBD2. The junction had 13 bases not matched to a gene; V was cut back by 3 bases and J by 1 base. Germline CDR1 reads ENHRY; CDR2 reads SYGVKD. The CDR3 sequence is 19 residues long. The CDR3 loop reads CAISDWTSGTTGGTDTQYF. The CDR3 DNA sequence: TGTGCCATCAGTGACTGGACTAGCGGAACCACTGGAGGCACAGATACGCAGTATTTT.

This clonotype came up many times. The DNA of the CDR3 is TGCAGCGTTCAGTCTCGGCTCAGCACAGATACGCAGTATTTT. It translates to CSVQSRLSTDTQYF. The genes are TRBV29-1 and TRBJ2-3; no reliable D call. Germline lookup yields CDR1 SQVTM and CDR2 ANQGSEA. The CDR3 totals 14 residues. V was trimmed by 5 bases and J by 0 bases, leaving 12 bases between them.

This clonotype showed up many times. The genes are TRBV7-9 and TRBJ2-7, with D perhaps being TRBD1 or TRBD2 (6 bases each). CDR1 and CDR2 (germline): SEHNR, FQNEAQ (reference sequence). V lost 7 bases and J 4 bases, leaving 17 bases between the germline ends. This CDR3 has 14 amino acids. The CDR3 nucleotides read TGTGCCAGCACCCATGAGGGGGGTAGTTACGAGCAGTACTTC. Residues: CASTHEGGSYEQYF.

This clonotype occurred many times. This rearrangement joins TRBV6-1 to TRBJ2-1; tentatively, D is TRBD2 (5 bases). Deletions cut 6 bases from V and 3 bases from J, with 24 bases between. Germline CDR1 reads MNHNS; CDR2 reads SASEGT. This CDR3 contains 18 residues. CDR3: CASRFRRLARNIYNEQFF. DNA of the CDR3: TGTGCCAGCAGGTTCAGACGATTAGCGAGAAACATCTACAATGAGCAGTTCTTC.

This clonotype was found many times. The chain is built from TRBV12-3 or TRBV12-4 and TRBJ1-1; D gene uncertain. Trimming shortened V by 0 bases and J by 6 bases, and 5 bases separated the two germline ends. The CDR3 is made up of 12 amino acids. DNA of the CDR3: TGTGCCAGCAGTTTAGCGCGGGCTGAAGCTTTCTTT. Translation gives CASSLARAEAFF.

This clonotype was picked up many times. The chain links TRBV6-6 to TRBJ2-4, with 7 bases identical to TRBD2. Germline loops: CDR1 MNHNY, CDR2 SVGAGI (reference sequence). This CDR3 region has 13 residues. Unmatched junction bases numbered 12, after V lost 11 bases and J lost 8 bases. The CDR3: CACTREDQDIQYF. CDR3 nucleotides: TGTGCCTGTACTCGGGAGGATCAAGACATTCAGTACTTC.

This clonotype came up many times. The chain recombines TRBV4-3 with TRBJ1-4; tentative D call: TRBD1 (6 bases). The germline V gene has CDR1 LGHNA and CDR2 YSLEER. The CDR3 has 16 residues. The V end was cut by 4 bases, the J end by 5 bases, with 17 bases between. In DNA, the CDR3 is TGCGCCAGCAGCCTTATAGCGGGGGGCTTCAATGAAAAACTGTTTTTT. Its protein is CASSLIAGGFNEKLFF.

There are many counts of this clonotype. This chain links TRBV4-1 with TRBJ2-3; D may be TRBD1 (6 bases). The CDR3 consists of 16 residues. Germline V gene sequence: CDR1 MGHRA, CDR2 YSYEKL. V lost 4 bases, J lost 4 bases, and 18 bases lay in between. The CDR3 region is CASSPLHQGFPDTQYF. CDR3 sequence (DNA): TGCGCCAGCAGCCCATTACATCAGGGGTTCCCAGATACGCAGTATTTT.

This clonotype was counted ten times or more. V gene TRBV20-1 combines with J gene TRBJ1-5; unclear D gene. From germline, CDR1 is DFQATT and CDR2 SNEGSKA (reference sequence). The CDR3 has 12 residues. Between the trimmed V and J ends, which lost 0 bases and 7 bases, there was a span of 7 bases. This chain's CDR3 is CSARDPFQPQHF. The CDR3 coding sequence is TGCAGTGCTAGAGATCCTTTCCAGCCCCAGCATTTT.

The chain couples TRBV27 to TRBJ2-1; D might be TRBD1 (6 bases). The germline gives CDR1 MNHEY, CDR2 SMNVEV (reference sequence). The CDR3 length is 15 residues. With 6 bases removed from V and 0 bases from J, the gap between germline ends came to 12 bases. The CDR3 DNA is TGTGCCAGCAGAGCAGGGGCCCTCTCCTACAATGAGCAGTTCTTC. The encoded protein is CASRAGALSYNEQFF.

This clonotype was recorded at least ten times. The chain combines TRBV5-1 with TRBJ2-3, with a weak D call TRBD2 (5 bases). CDR3 length equals 14 residues. Germline V gives CDR1 SGHRS, CDR2 YFSETQ. V shed 4 bases and J shed 7 bases, with 16 bases lying between them. CDR3 protein: CASSLRGRENTQYF. CDR3 in DNA: TGCGCCAGCAGCCTCCGGGGTCGAGAAAATACGCAGTATTTT.

The V gene is TRBV18, the J gene TRBJ1-2, with 9 bases that match TRBD1. Germline values: CDR1 KGHSH, CDR2 LQKENI. J was trimmed by 1 base and V by 3 bases; bases with no gene match: 6. The CDR3 sequence is 16 residues long. The CDR3 loop reads CASSPGTGTFNYGYTF. In DNA form, the CDR3 reads TGTGCCAGCTCACCCGGGACAGGGACCTTTAACTATGGCTACACCTTC.

The table lists this clonotype with many counts. J is TRBJ2-4 and V is TRBV20-1, with D unresolved. With 0 bases removed from V and 2 bases from J, the gap between germline ends came to 8 bases. The CDR3 has 14 amino acids. Germline CDR1 and CDR2: DFQATT and SNEGSKA (reference sequence). The CDR3 sequence is CSARESWSKNIQYF. The CDR3 bases are TGCAGTGCTAGAGAGAGCTGGTCCAAAAACATTCAGTACTTC.

This clonotype was recorded many times. The gene calls are TRBV7-9 and TRBJ2-7; D gene ambiguous. Trimming pared 1 base from V and 6 bases from J, leaving 7 bases between. Germline V lookup: CDR1 SEHNR, CDR2 FQNEAQ (reference sequence). The CDR3 loop spans 12 amino acids. In DNA form, the CDR3 reads TGTGCCAGCAGCTTAGTTGTGGGCGAGCAGTACTTC. Translation: CASSLVVGEQYF.

This clonotype appeared many times. The chain has TRBV12-3 or TRBV12-4 and TRBJ1-1; D is uncertain. The CDR3 has 15 residues. V lost 5 bases and J 4 bases, leaving 17 bases between the germline ends. CDR3 nucleotides: TGTGCCAGCAGTATCCAGGAGGTTTGGGGCACTGAAGCTTTCTTT. Residues: CASSIQEVWGTEAFF.

Only a few counts were recorded for this clonotype. This chain joins TRBV29-1 and TRBJ2-7; D is possibly TRBD2 (6 bases). Between the trimmed V and J ends, which lost 0 bases and 5 bases, there was a span of 14 bases. CDR3 length: 14 amino acids. CDR1 is SQVTM, CDR2 ANQGSEA, per germline. DNA of the CDR3: TGCAGCGTTGAAGATCGGGGGAGGAAGAACGAGCAGTACTTC. Translated, it gives CSVEDRGRKNEQYF.

This clonotype occurred many times. V is TRBV12-3 or TRBV12-4 and J is TRBJ2-1; 8 bases are a match to TRBD2. With V trimmed by 6 bases and J by 4 bases, 5 bases remained unmatched. The CDR3 is 14 residues long. For the CDR3, the DNA is TGTGCCAGCAGGGGGGGACTAGAGTACAATGAGCAGTTCTTC. It encodes CASRGGLEYNEQFF.

This clonotype came up many times. The rearrangement links TRBV7-3 to TRBJ1-1; TRBD1 aligns across 7 bases. Germline loops: CDR1 SGHTA, CDR2 FQGTGA. After removal of 5 bases from V and 0 bases from J, the junction contained 3 bases not matched to a gene. The CDR3 consists of 14 residues. The CDR3 spells CASSRTGMNTEAFF. The CDR3 region has the DNA TGTGCCAGCAGCAGGACAGGCATGAACACTGAAGCTTTCTTT. Looking up the rest from reference TRBV7-3 and TRBJ1-1 gives the full variable domain: GAGVSQTPSNKVTEKGKYVELRCDPISGHTALYWYRQSLGQGPEFLIYFQGTGAADDSGLPNDRFFAVRPEGSVSTLKIQRTERGDSAVYLCASSRTGMNTEAFFGQGTRLTVV.